The clone carrying this T cell receptor beta chain was counted once. This study enrolled people aged about 18 to 90 from about two dozen US geographic areas. Participant-given clinical history determined each cohort assignment. Each recovered donor of Cohort 3 presented with two negative PCRs, clearance, or symptom resolution. Some clones are missing from TCRdb's copy, which holds only in-frame ones; the method was immunoSEQ multiplex PCR. The sample lists fewer than 400,000 clones, roughly 91% occurring once. These data originate in a study of blood T cell repertoires in COVID-19. Turning to the study itself: Whether acute or convalescent, the COVID-19 samples came from the United States, Italy and Spain.

Germline V gene lookup returns CDR1 LGHDT and CDR2 YNNKEL (reference sequence). Trimming stripped 0 bases from V and 2 bases from J, with 13 bases between. CDR3 length equals 16 residues. This TCR was recovered from a woman aged 25 to 39 who had recovered from COVID-19. The genes are TRBV3-1 (or the pseudogene TRBV3-2) and TRBJ1-2, with D perhaps TRBD1 (6 bases). The material sequenced was PBMCs or T cells enriched from blood (not recorded which). The CDR3 protein is CASSQDLTTGNYGYTF. The CDR3 nucleotides are TGTGCCAGCAGCCAAGATTTGACCACAGGGAACTATGGCTACACCTTC.